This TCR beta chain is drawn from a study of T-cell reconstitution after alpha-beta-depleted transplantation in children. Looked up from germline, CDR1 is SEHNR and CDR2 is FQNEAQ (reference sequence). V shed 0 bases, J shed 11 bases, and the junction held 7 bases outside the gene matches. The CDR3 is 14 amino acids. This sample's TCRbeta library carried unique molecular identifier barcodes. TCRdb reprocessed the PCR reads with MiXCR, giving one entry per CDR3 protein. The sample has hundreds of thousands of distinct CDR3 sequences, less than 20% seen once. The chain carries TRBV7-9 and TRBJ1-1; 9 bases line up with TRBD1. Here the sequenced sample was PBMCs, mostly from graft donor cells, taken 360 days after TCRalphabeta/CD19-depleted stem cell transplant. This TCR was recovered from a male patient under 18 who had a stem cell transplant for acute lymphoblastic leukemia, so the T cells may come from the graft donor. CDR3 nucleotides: TGTGCCAGCAGCTTAGCCCGGGACAGGGTATTCGCTTTCTTT. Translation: CASSLARDRVFAFF.